A single sample is the source of the 30 T cell receptor beta chains below, sequenced in a study of response to subunit inactivated influenza vaccine. A single record per CDR3 protein comes from TCRdb applying MiXCR to the RT-PCR reads. The sample has about 540,000 distinct CDR3 sequences, 20% to 25% seen once. The same sample was also used in a study of T cells expressing NK-cell markers. That paper notes: Production of TCR beta cDNA relied on 5'RACE template switching with UMIs.

The input for sequencing was CD4+ T cells sorted from PBMCs, taken 11 to 12 days after vaccination. The receptors originated from a middle-aged man who received an inactivated influenza vaccine.

The chain employs TRBV7-9 and TRBJ2-1; 10 bases fit TRBD2. The CDR3 consists of 16 residues. The junction had 13 bases not matched to a gene; V was cut back by 7 bases and J by 7 bases. CDR1 SEHNR and CDR2 FQNEAQ come from the germline V gene (reference sequence). CDR3 region: CASISLQREGGNEQFF. CDR3 DNA: TGTGCCAGCATCTCCCTCCAGCGGGAGGGAGGAAATGAGCAGTTCTTC.

This chain uses TRBV7-2 with TRBJ2-7; 7 bases are shared with TRBD2. J gave up 4 bases and V 0 bases, and 6 bases lay outside the gene matches. The CDR3 runs to 15 residues. Germline-derived CDR1 and CDR2 are SGHTA and FQGNSA. The CDR3 region has the DNA TGTGCCAGCAGCTTAGCGCTGGCTAGCGGTTACGAGCAGTACTTC. This codes for CASSLALASGYEQYF.

This clonotype was seen a handful of times. V and J are TRBV5-1 and TRBJ2-1; 10 bases agree with TRBD2. V dropped 1 base and J dropped 0; count of bases not matched to a gene: 7. CDR3 length: 18 amino acids. Germline CDR1 SGHRS, CDR2 YFSETQ. The CDR3 nucleotides are TGCGCCAGCAGCTTGCTTTCGCCTAGCGGGAGCTCCTACAATGAGCAGTTCTTC. Translation gives CASSLLSPSGSSYNEQFF.

The gene calls are TRBV15 and TRBJ2-7; D might be TRBD1 (6 bases). CDR1 is LNHNV, CDR2 YYDKDF, per germline (reference sequence). V lost 0 bases and J 5 bases, leaving 11 bases between the germline ends. The CDR3 spans 14 residues. The CDR3 spells CATSRDRGINEQYF. Written as DNA, the CDR3 is TGTGCCACCAGCAGAGACAGGGGAATTAACGAGCAGTACTTC.

V usage is TRBV12-3 or TRBV12-4 and J usage is TRBJ2-7; D perhaps matches TRBD1 (6 bases). Trimming stripped 5 bases from V and 2 bases from J, with 16 bases between. The CDR3 has 15 amino acids. For the CDR3, the DNA is TGTGCCAGCAGTCCACGGACAGCCAGTGCCTACGAGCAGTACTTC. Translation gives CASSPRTASAYEQYF.

This clonotype was seen a handful of times. The chain couples TRBV11-3 to TRBJ2-2; a weak D match, TRBD1 (6 bases). V was trimmed by 2 bases and J by 4 bases, leaving 14 bases between them. The CDR3 covers 16 residues. CDR1 SGHNT and CDR2 YENEEA come from the germline V gene. DNA for the CDR3: TGTGCCAGCAGCTTACTCAGGGGTGGATCCACCGGGGAGCTGTTTTTT. It encodes CASSLLRGGSTGELFF.

This sequence joins TRBV6-1 and TRBJ1-1; D is perhaps TRBD1 (5 bases). CDR3 size: 14 residues. Germline lookup yields CDR1 MNHNS and CDR2 SASEGT. Trimming pared 0 bases from V and 7 bases from J, leaving 12 bases between. The CDR3 protein is CASSEAWTTNEAFF. CDR3 DNA sequence: TGTGCCAGCAGTGAAGCGTGGACAACGAATGAAGCTTTCTTT.

This clonotype was recorded once. This chain links TRBV30 with TRBJ1-5; the D gene is possibly TRBD1 (6 bases). Germline V gives CDR1 GTSNPN, CDR2 SVGIG (reference sequence). The ends were cut back, 0 bases at V and 2 bases at J, with 8 bases in the middle. This CDR3 comprises 14 residues. CDR3 nucleotide sequence: TGTGCCTGGAGTGTACAGGGCGGCAATCAGCCCCAGCATTTT. Amino acids: CAWSVQGGNQPQHF.

The CDR3 bases are TGTGCCAGCTCACCCCCTGGACTAGCGGGAGGGAGCGAGCAGTACTTC. Residues: CASSPPGLAGGSEQYF. This chain uses TRBV18 with TRBJ2-7; 15 bases line up with TRBD2. Germline CDR1 and CDR2: KGHSH and LQKENI. The CDR3 covers 16 residues. The junction had 6 bases not matched to a gene; V was cut back by 3 bases and J by 6 bases.

This chain uses TRBV4-3 with TRBJ1-6; 9 nucleotides line up with TRBD1. V lost 3 bases to trimming and J lost 6 bases; unmatched junction nucleotides: 3. The CDR3 is made up of 15 amino acids. Looked up from germline, CDR1 is LGHNA and CDR2 is YSLEER. CDR3 coding DNA: TGCGCCAGCAGCCAGTCGGGACAGGGTAATTCACCCCTCCACTTT. It translates to CASSQSGQGNSPLHF.

This chain's CDR3 is CASSRFSLGGSGTDTQYF. In nucleotides, the CDR3 is TGTGCCAGCAGCCGATTTTCACTGGGGGGGTCGGGCACAGATACGCAGTATTTT. This rearrangement joins TRBV7-6 to TRBJ2-3; TRBD2 matches at 7 bases. CDR3 size: 18 residues. The V gene end was trimmed by 5 bases and the J gene end by 1 base; junction bases not matched to a gene: 15. Germline loops: CDR1 SGHVS, CDR2 FNYEAQ.

This chain uses TRBV20-1 with TRBJ1-5; no clear D gene. The germline gives CDR1 DFQATT, CDR2 SNEGSKA (reference sequence). The CDR3 has 16 residues. V lost 4 bases and J 2 bases, leaving 18 bases between the germline ends. In nucleotides, the CDR3 is TGCAGTGCTAACCCGACGGCACTTGGGGGCAATCAGCCCCAGCATTTT. This sequence encodes CSANPTALGGNQPQHF.

The V and J genes are TRBV10-3 and TRBJ2-7; TRBD1 agrees at 12 bases. Germline V CDR1 and CDR2: ENHRY, SYGVKD. The CDR3 length is 15 residues. J was trimmed by 0 bases and V by 4 bases; bases with no gene match: 1. CDR3 DNA sequence: TGTGCCATCAGTGGGGGACAGGGGGCCTCCTACGAGCAGTACTTC. Amino acid sequence: CAISGGQGASYEQYF.

As regards this clonotype: This may come from a read error, since a much larger clone is one base off. This sequence joins TRBV7-8 and TRBJ1-5, with 7 positions matching TRBD1. There are 16 residues in the CDR3. With 8 bases clipped from V and 2 bases from J, the junction kept 12 bases outside the gene matches. Germline CDR1 SGHVS, CDR2 FQNEAQ. DNA of the CDR3: TGTGCCAGCGGCCGGAACGACAGGGCTGGCAATCAGCCCCAGCATTTT. Its protein product is CASGRNDRAGNQPQHF.

Only a few counts were recorded for this clonotype. The J gene is TRBJ1-2, the V gene TRBV14; D might be TRBD1 (5 bases). Between the trimmed V and J ends, which lost 4 bases and 8 bases, there was a span of 14 bases. Looked up from germline, CDR1 is SGHDN and CDR2 is FVKESK. The CDR3 runs to 13 residues. CDR3 nucleotides: TGTGCCAGCAGCCTTGTTTCAGGGAGGGGCTACACCTTC. As protein: CASSLVSGRGYTF.

The chain links TRBV20-1 to TRBJ2-4; 11 nucleotides align to TRBD2. Germline CDR1 and CDR2: DFQATT and SNEGSKA (reference sequence). The CDR3 sequence is 15 residues long. The trim removed 6 bases at V and 9 bases at J, leaving 13 bases unmatched. The CDR3 sequence: CSASPWLAGGSIQYF. As DNA, the CDR3 is TGCAGTGCCTCCCCCTGGCTAGCGGGGGGCAGCATTCAGTACTTC.

This chain links TRBV5-5 with TRBJ2-7, with D possibly matching TRBD1 (5 bases). The V end was cut by 6 bases, the J end by 4 bases, with 23 bases between. The CDR3 is 16 residues long. Germline-derived CDR1 and CDR2 are SGHKS and YYEKEE (reference sequence). CDR3 nucleotide sequence: TGTGCCAGCACCCTCTCTCCAGGACAACCTTTTTACGAGCAGTACTTC. It yields the protein CASTLSPGQPFYEQYF.

V and J are TRBV7-2 and TRBJ1-6, with D uncertain. V lost 2 bases to trimming and J lost 5 bases, with 10 bases between them. The CDR3 contains 15 residues. CDR1 is SGHTA, CDR2 FQGNSA, per germline. The CDR3 protein is CASSLRAANNSPLHF. CDR3 nucleotide sequence: TGTGCCAGCAGCTTAAGGGCAGCGAATAATTCACCCCTCCACTTT.

The genes are TRBV4-3 and TRBJ1-2; 8 nucleotides agree with TRBD1. CDR1 and CDR2 from the germline V gene are LGHNA and YSLEER. With 2 bases clipped from V and 5 bases from J, the junction kept 7 bases outside the gene matches. The CDR3 consists of 15 residues. CDR3 residues: CASSQTGGKGYGYTF. The CDR3 nucleotides are TGCGCCAGCAGCCAAACAGGGGGAAAAGGGTATGGCTACACCTTC.

This clonotype has more than one count but fewer than ten. V gene TRBV20-1 combines with J gene TRBJ1-3; no reliable D call. Germline CDR1 and CDR2: DFQATT and SNEGSKA (reference sequence). CDR3 length: 13 amino acids. With 7 bases removed from V and 3 bases from J, the gap between germline ends came to 13 bases. The CDR3 DNA sequence: TGCAGTGTTGGGTTGTATGGTGGAAACACCATATATTTT. Its translation is CSVGLYGGNTIYF.

V gene TRBV28 combines with J gene TRBJ2-3; 10 bases agree with TRBD2. V lost 6 bases and J lost 6; bases outside the gene matches: 9. Germline-derived CDR1 and CDR2 are MDHEN and SYDVKM. The CDR3 spans 15 residues. CDR3 sequence (DNA): TGTGCCAGCAGGCGGACTAGCGGTGGGACGGATACGCAGTATTTT. As protein: CASRRTSGGTDTQYF.

Ten or more counts support this clonotype. The V gene is TRBV10-3, the J gene TRBJ2-1; 7 bases map to TRBD1. Germline V gene data show CDR1 as ENHRY and CDR2 as SYGVKD. The CDR3 runs 13 residues. Trimming removed 5 bases from V and 10 bases from J; junction bases left unmatched: 8. CDR3 DNA sequence: TGTGCCATCAGTAACTATGACAGGGAAGAGCAGTTCTTC. It is translated as CAISNYDREEQFF.

Concerning this clonotype itself: This may be a read error, as it is one base from a much larger clone. V usage is TRBV12-3 or TRBV12-4 and J usage is TRBJ2-3, with TRBD2 matching over 10 bases. The CDR3 contains 15 residues. Trimming cost V 4 bases and J 5 bases; bases outside gene matches: 6. The chain's CDR3 is CASSSLAGDGDTQYF. The CDR3 DNA follows: TGTGCCAGCAGTTCCCTAGCGGGGGATGGAGATACGCAGTATTTT.

The V gene is TRBV6-1, the J gene TRBJ2-3, with D uncertain. The CDR3 totals 13 residues. Between the trimmed V and J ends, which lost 8 bases and 2 bases, there was a span of 11 bases. CDR1 is MNHNS and CDR2 is SASEGT in the germline V gene. The DNA of the CDR3 is TGTGCCAGCCAACCTACGAACACAGATACGCAGTATTTT. Its translation is CASQPTNTDTQYF.

The rearrangement links TRBV10-3 to TRBJ2-7; D is perhaps TRBD1 or TRBD2 (5 bases each). The V end was cut by 6 bases, the J end by 6 bases, with 15 bases between. CDR3 length equals 13 residues. Germline-derived CDR1 and CDR2 are ENHRY and SYGVKD. The CDR3 sequence: CAIRRDLAAEQYF. DNA for the CDR3: TGTGCCATCAGACGGGACCTCGCGGCCGAGCAGTACTTC.

In this sample, this clonotype turned up once. The CDR3 nucleotides read TGCAGTGCTAGAAGGCCAGGGGGTCACACTGAAGCTTTCTTT. It codes for CSARRPGGHTEAFF. The rearrangement uses TRBV20-1 and TRBJ1-1, with 7 nucleotides matching TRBD1. The germline V gene has CDR1 DFQATT and CDR2 SNEGSKA (reference sequence). With V trimmed by 2 bases and J by 3 bases, 6 bases remained unmatched. The CDR3 runs 14 residues.

V usage is TRBV5-1 and J usage is TRBJ2-5; TRBD2 matches 8 bases. V shed 0 bases and J 0 bases; nucleotides not matched to a gene: 1. The CDR3 has 15 amino acids. The germline gives CDR1 SGHRS, CDR2 YFSETQ. CDR3 coding DNA: TGCGCCAGCAGCTTGGGGCGGGGGGACCAAGAGACCCAGTACTTC. As protein: CASSLGRGDQETQYF.

The rearrangement links TRBV5-1 to TRBJ2-2; D might be TRBD1 (5 bases). Trimming removed 0 bases from V and 3 bases from J, with 9 bases in between. Germline V gene lookup returns CDR1 SGHRS and CDR2 YFSETQ. This CDR3 contains 15 residues. CDR3 nucleotides: TGCGCCAGCAGCTTGGATGGCAGGGACACCGGGGAGCTGTTTTTT. This gives the protein CASSLDGRDTGELFF.

The CDR3, as DNA: TGCAGTGGACCGGGACAGGGTCAGGGGACTGAAGCTTTCTTT. Amino acids: CSGPGQGQGTEAFF. V usage is TRBV20-1 and J usage is TRBJ1-1, with TRBD1 identical over 9 bases. V dropped 7 bases and J dropped 5; count of bases not matched to a gene: 11. Germline V gene sequence: CDR1 DFQATT, CDR2 SNEGSKA (reference sequence). The CDR3 extends over 14 amino acids.

The chain links TRBV20-1 to TRBJ2-1; 11 nucleotides align to TRBD2. The V gene end was trimmed by 2 bases and the J gene end by 8 bases; junction bases not matched to a gene: 8. This CDR3 is 15 amino acids long. CDR1 and CDR2 (germline): DFQATT, SNEGSKA (reference sequence). The DNA of the CDR3 is TGCAGTGCTAGAAGAACTAGCGGGGGAACGGATGAGCAGTTCTTC. Encoded protein: CSARRTSGGTDEQFF.